The 9 T cell receptor beta chains below were found in one sample sequenced in a study of blood T cell repertoires in COVID-19. Assay used: immunoSEQ multiplex PCR; TCRdb lists only in-frame clones, some missing. The sample has some 200,000 clones; approximately 86% are singletons. The sample taken for sequencing was PBMCs or T cells enriched from blood (not recorded which). The receptors derive from a man younger than 35 with acute COVID-19.

The rearrangement uses TRBV30 and TRBJ1-2; 7 positions agree with TRBD1. Germline CDR1 and CDR2: GTSNPN and SVGIG (reference sequence). V shed 5 bases and J 4 bases; nucleotides not matched to a gene: 7. This CDR3 region has 13 residues. The CDR3 DNA reads as TGTGCCTGGGAAAACAGGGGCGTCTATGGCTACACCTTC. Translation: CAWENRGVYGYTF.

The J gene is TRBJ2-3, the V gene TRBV27; D unclear. Germline loops: CDR1 MNHEY, CDR2 SMNVEV (reference sequence). This CDR3 has 13 amino acids. The V and J ends lost 2 bases and 6 bases respectively, with 9 bases between them. DNA for the CDR3: TGTGCCAGCAGTTTAGCCCCCGGTGATACGCAGTATTTT. Translating it yields CASSLAPGDTQYF.

V is TRBV6-5 and J is TRBJ2-1; TRBD2 aligns across 9 bases. Germline loops: CDR1 MNHEY, CDR2 SVGAGI. V was clipped by 3 bases and J by 8 bases; unmatched bases: 8. The CDR3 is 15 residues long. Written as DNA, the CDR3 is TGTGCCAGCAGTTATGGCGGGAGGGCCTCCGATGAGCAGTTCTTC. Protein: CASSYGGRASDEQFF.

The chain is built from TRBV28 and TRBJ2-7, with 7 bases fitting TRBD2. Germline V CDR1 and CDR2: MDHEN, SYDVKM. This CDR3 has 15 residues. Trimming removed 2 bases from V and 3 bases from J; junction bases left unmatched: 7. The DNA for the CDR3 is TGTGCCAGCAGTTTAATGGCGGGGGTATACTACGAGCAGTACTTC. It is translated as CASSLMAGVYYEQYF. The full variable domain, its missing parts supplied by reference TRBV28 and TRBJ2-7, is DVKVTQSSRYLVKRTGEKVFLECVQDMDHENMFWYRQDPGLGLRLIYFSYDVKMKEKGDIPEGYSVSREKKERFSLILESASTNQTSMYLCASSLMAGVYYEQYFGPGTRLTVT.

The rearrangement links TRBV6-5 to TRBJ1-1; D is perhaps TRBD1 (5 bases). Germline V gene sequence: CDR1 MNHEY, CDR2 SVGAGI. Trimming removed 4 bases from V and 4 bases from J, with 16 bases in between. This CDR3 region has 15 residues. As DNA, the CDR3 is TGTGCCAGCAGTTTATTCTCAGGGTTGGCCACTGAAGCTTTCTTT. Translation: CASSLFSGLATEAFF.

This clone was seen once. CDR3 nucleotide sequence: TGCGCCAGCAGCCAACCCGACAGGGGGAACACTGAAGCTTTCTTT. This codes for CASSQPDRGNTEAFF. The V call is TRBV4-1, the J call TRBJ1-1; TRBD1 agrees at 8 bases. Looked up from germline, CDR1 is MGHRA and CDR2 is YSYEKL. V shed 2 bases, J shed 1 base, and the junction held 3 bases outside the gene matches. The CDR3 runs 15 residues.

V usage is TRBV28 and J usage is TRBJ2-1, with TRBD1 identical over 7 bases. V shed 2 bases and J 7 bases; nucleotides not matched to a gene: 8. CDR3 length equals 15 residues. Germline CDR1 reads MDHEN; CDR2 reads SYDVKM. CDR3 bases: TGTGCCAGCAGTTTAAGAGACAGGGATGTGAATGAGCAGTTCTTC. Translating gives CASSLRDRDVNEQFF. Based on the CDR3 plus reference TRBV28 and TRBJ2-1, the full variable domain is DVKVTQSSRYLVKRTGEKVFLECVQDMDHENMFWYRQDPGLGLRLIYFSYDVKMKEKGDIPEGYSVSREKKERFSLILESASTNQTSMYLCASSLRDRDVNEQFFGPGTRLTVL.

V and J are TRBV19 and TRBJ2-2; TRBD1 is a possible D gene (6 bases). Trimming removed 4 bases from V and 3 bases from J, with 18 bases in between. The CDR3 contains 17 residues. The germline CDR1 and CDR2 sequences are LNHDA and SQIVND (reference sequence). The CDR3 reads CASSTDPGALDTGELFF. The CDR3 coding sequence is TGTGCCAGTAGTACAGACCCAGGGGCGTTGGACACCGGGGAGCTGTTTTTT.

This clone has only a few counts. The gene calls are TRBV19 and TRBJ2-7; 7 bases map to TRBD2. V lost 6 bases and J lost 4; bases outside the gene matches: 6. Germline assignment: CDR1 LNHDA and CDR2 SQIVND (reference sequence). This CDR3 is 13 amino acids long. The CDR3 is CASSIGRLYEQYF. In nucleotides, the CDR3 is TGTGCCAGTAGCATCGGGAGGTTATACGAGCAGTACTTC.